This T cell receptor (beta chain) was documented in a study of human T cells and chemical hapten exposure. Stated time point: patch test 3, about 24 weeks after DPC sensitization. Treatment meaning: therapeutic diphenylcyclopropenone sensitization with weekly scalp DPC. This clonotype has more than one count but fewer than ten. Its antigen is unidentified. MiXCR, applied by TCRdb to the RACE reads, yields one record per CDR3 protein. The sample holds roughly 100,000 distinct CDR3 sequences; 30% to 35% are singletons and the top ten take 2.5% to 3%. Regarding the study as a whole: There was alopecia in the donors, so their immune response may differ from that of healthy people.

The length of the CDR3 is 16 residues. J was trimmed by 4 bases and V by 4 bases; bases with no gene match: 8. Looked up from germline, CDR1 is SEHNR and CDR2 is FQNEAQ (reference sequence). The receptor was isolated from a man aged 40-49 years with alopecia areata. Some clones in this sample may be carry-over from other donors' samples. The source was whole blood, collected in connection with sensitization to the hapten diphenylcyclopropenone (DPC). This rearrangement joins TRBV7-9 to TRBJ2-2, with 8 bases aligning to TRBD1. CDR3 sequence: CASSSHQGARTGELFF. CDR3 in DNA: TGTGCCAGCAGCTCCCACCAGGGGGCACGCACCGGGGAGCTGTTTTTT.